These 29 T cell receptor beta chains were sequenced from one sample in a study of OX40 agonist ivuxolimab in advanced cancers. Sequencing used immunoSEQ multiplex PCR; TCRdb keeps in-frame clones, though not all of them. The repertoire holds tens of thousands of clones, with about 86% as singletons. Here the sequenced sample was CD4+ or CD8+ T cells sorted from blood, taken in a trial of the OX40 agonist ivuxolimab. These receptors originate from an adult with an advanced solid tumor such as melanoma, head and neck, liver or kidney cancer.

The chain couples TRBV10-1 to TRBJ2-1; D unresolved. Germline V gives CDR1 WNHNN, CDR2 SYGVQD (reference sequence). Trimming removed 5 bases at V and 4 bases at J, with 15 bases between. This CDR3 is built from 15 residues. CDR3 nucleotides: TGCGCCAGCAGTTTCGGAACAGACACATACAATGAGCAGTTCTTC. As protein: CASSFGTDTYNEQFF.

V is TRBV9 and J is TRBJ1-2; D not resolved. Germline assignment: CDR1 SGDLS and CDR2 YYNGEE. This CDR3 spans 14 amino acids. V was clipped by 0 bases and J by 2 bases, with 8 bases between them. This CDR3 reads CASSVETGNYGYTF. As DNA, the CDR3 is TGTGCCAGCAGCGTAGAAACCGGCAACTATGGCTACACCTTC. The complete variable domain, with remaining parts taken from reference TRBV9 and TRBJ1-2, reads DSGVTQTPKHLITATGQRVTLRCSPRSGDLSVYWYQQSLDQGLQFLIQYYNGEERAKGNILERFSAQQFPDLHSELNLSSLELGDSALYFCASSVETGNYGYTFGSGTRLTVV.

The chain recombines TRBV12-5 with TRBJ2-3; D is undetermined. Germline lookup yields CDR1 LGHNT and CDR2 FRNRAP. The CDR3 is made up of 13 amino acids. The ends were cut back, 3 bases at V and 3 bases at J, with 7 bases in the middle. CDR3 DNA sequence: TGTGCTAGTGGTTTAGGTGGAACAGATACGCAGTATTTT. It is translated as CASGLGGTDTQYF.

The rearrangement uses TRBV5-6 and TRBJ2-2; TRBD2 aligns across 8 bases. Germline CDR1 SGHDT, CDR2 YYEEEE. The CDR3 has 14 amino acids. V dropped 5 bases and J dropped 4; count of bases not matched to a gene: 4. CDR3 nucleotide sequence: TGTGCCAGCAGTTTAGCGGGGATCACCGGGGAGCTGTTTTTT. Amino acids: CASSLAGITGELFF.

The V gene is TRBV7-8, the J gene TRBJ2-3; the D is unclear. Trimming removed 3 bases from V and 1 base from J, with 8 bases in between. Germline lookup yields CDR1 SGHVS and CDR2 FQNEAQ. The CDR3 extends over 14 amino acids. The CDR3 nucleotides are TGTGCCAGCAGCTTCGGACCTCGCACAGATACGCAGTATTTT. Amino acids: CASSFGPRTDTQYF.

The chain couples TRBV27 to TRBJ1-3; possible D gene TRBD1, 5 bases. CDR1 is MNHEY and CDR2 is SMNVEV in the germline V gene (reference sequence). The CDR3 extends over 14 amino acids. V was shortened by 6 bases and J by 4 bases, with 13 bases between the two germline ends. The CDR3 DNA reads TGTGCCAGCAGACCCGGGGGGGTAGGAAACACCATATATTTT. Protein product: CASRPGGVGNTIYF.

The J gene is TRBJ1-1, the V gene TRBV10-3; 7 bases fit TRBD1. Germline V gene lookup returns CDR1 ENHRY and CDR2 SYGVKD. The CDR3 has 20 amino acids. J was trimmed by 2 bases and V by 6 bases; bases with no gene match: 24. The CDR3 DNA reads as TGTGCCATCAGGAGGGGTGGTCCGGGACAGAAGAGCGGGGGTAACACTGAAGCTTTCTTT. This encodes CAIRRGGPGQKSGGNTEAFF.

The CDR3 region is CASSSQIFYGYTF. The CDR3 DNA reads TGTGCCAGTAGTTCACAGATCTTCTATGGCTACACCTTC. The chain is built from TRBV19 and TRBJ1-2; no clear D gene. The V end lost 5 bases, the J end lost 4 bases, and 11 bases lay between the germline ends. The CDR3 length is 13 residues. CDR1 is LNHDA, CDR2 SQIVND, per germline (reference sequence).

The rearrangement joins TRBV6-6 to TRBJ2-5; 7 positions match TRBD1. The trim removed 6 bases at V and 5 bases at J, leaving 15 bases unmatched. CDR1 and CDR2 from the germline V gene are MNHNY and SVGAGI (reference sequence). The CDR3 consists of 16 residues. CDR3 bases: TGTGCCAGCAGCCTCATGACGACAGGGTTGGAGGAGACCCAGTACTTC. Its protein is CASSLMTTGLEETQYF.

The V and J genes are TRBV9 and TRBJ1-1, with D uncertain. The CDR3 length is 15 residues. The ends were cut back, 3 bases at V and 1 base at J, with 13 bases in the middle. Germline V gene sequence: CDR1 SGDLS, CDR2 YYNGEE. The chain's CDR3 is CASSGPILENTEAFF. CDR3 nucleotide sequence: TGTGCCAGCAGCGGGCCCATACTAGAGAACACTGAAGCTTTCTTT.

This chain joins TRBV11-3 and TRBJ2-3, with 9 bases lining up with TRBD1. Trimming cost V 0 bases and J 9 bases; bases outside gene matches: 1. The CDR3 length is 13 residues. Germline CDR1 and CDR2: SGHNT and YENEEA. The CDR3 protein is CASSLEQGATQYF. CDR3 nucleotides: TGTGCCAGCAGCTTAGAACAGGGGGCCACGCAGTATTTT.

The V and J genes are TRBV6-5 and TRBJ1-2, with 9 bases lining up with TRBD1. The CDR3 length is 15 residues. CDR1 is MNHEY and CDR2 is SVGAGI in the germline V gene. The V segment lost 5 bases and the J segment 8 bases; nucleotides outside the gene matches: 12. This chain's CDR3 is CASSRNQDRGYGYTF. The CDR3 bases are TGTGCCAGCAGTCGGAACCAGGACAGGGGCTACGGCTACACCTTC.

The rearrangement links TRBV19 to TRBJ2-1, with 7 bases aligning to TRBD2. Germline V gene sequence: CDR1 LNHDA, CDR2 SQIVND (reference sequence). The trim removed 4 bases at V and 5 bases at J, leaving 2 bases unmatched. The CDR3 covers 13 residues. CDR3 in DNA: TGTGCCAGTAGTACGGGGACTAACAATGAGCAGTTCTTC. It yields the protein CASSTGTNNEQFF.

The genes are TRBV21-1 and TRBJ2-3; the table's D call, TRBD1, was not checked against the DNA. TRBV21-1 is flagged as a pseudogene. There are 14 residues in the CDR3. In DNA form, the CDR3 reads TGTGCCAGCAGCAAAGCGGGGCGAACAGATACGCAGTATTTT. Amino acid sequence: CASSKAGRTDTQYF.

V and J are TRBV5-1 and TRBJ1-4; TRBD1 aligns across 7 bases. The CDR3 has 14 residues. V was pared by 2 bases and J by 6 bases, with 4 bases of the junction left unmatched. CDR1 is SGHRS, CDR2 YFSETQ, per germline. The CDR3 sequence is CASSLTGTDEKLFF. The CDR3 DNA follows: TGCGCCAGCAGCTTAACCGGGACAGATGAAAAACTGTTTTTT.

The V and J genes are TRBV25-1 and TRBJ2-3; D is unclear. Between the trimmed V and J ends, which lost 6 bases and 3 bases, there was a span of 7 bases. Per the germline V gene, CDR1 is MGHDK and CDR2 is SYGVNS. The CDR3 runs to 12 residues. The CDR3 protein is CASRRNTDTQYF. The CDR3 nucleotides read TGTGCCAGCAGGAGAAATACAGATACGCAGTATTTT.

This rearrangement joins TRBV6-1 to TRBJ1-2; D possibly corresponds to TRBD1 (5 bases). CDR1 and CDR2 from the germline V gene are MNHNS and SASEGT. The germline V and J ends were trimmed by 6 bases and 4 bases, with 18 bases remaining between them. The CDR3 has 15 amino acids. CDR3 coding DNA: TGTGCCAGCAGAGGAGATTCAGGGTCCTCCTATGGCTACACCTTC. This sequence encodes CASRGDSGSSYGYTF.

CDR3 amino acids: CASSIVSGELFF. The CDR3 DNA reads as TGTGCCAGTAGTATAGTGTCGGGGGAGCTGTTTTTT. The rearrangement joins TRBV19 to TRBJ2-2; D is uncertain. This CDR3 region has 12 residues. Germline loops: CDR1 LNHDA, CDR2 SQIVND (reference sequence). Trimming took off 1 base at V and 8 bases at J, with 5 bases between the two ends.

The chain combines TRBV2 with TRBJ2-5; no definite D call. Germline V gene data show CDR1 as SNHLY and CDR2 as FYNNEI. Trimming took off 5 bases at V and 1 base at J, with 14 bases between the two ends. CDR3 length: 15 residues. Here the CDR3 reads CASSRWSSVQETQYF. The CDR3 DNA reads as TGTGCCAGCAGTCGCTGGTCCTCTGTCCAAGAGACCCAGTACTTC.

The rearrangement joins TRBV7-9 to TRBJ2-7; tentatively, D is TRBD1 (6 bases). Trimming shortened V by 4 bases and J by 2 bases, and 18 bases separated the two germline ends. The length of the CDR3 is 16 residues. Germline V gene lookup returns CDR1 SEHNR and CDR2 FQNEAQ (reference sequence). The CDR3: CASSSASGTSPYEQYF. CDR3 coding DNA: TGTGCCAGCAGCTCAGCCTCCGGGACATCACCCTACGAGCAGTACTTC.

V is TRBV6-4 and J is TRBJ1-5; unclear D gene. V was trimmed by 7 bases and J by 1 base, leaving 2 bases between them. Germline CDR1 MRHNA, CDR2 SNTAGT. This CDR3 is built from 11 residues. The CDR3 protein is CASISNQPQHF. In DNA form, the CDR3 reads TGTGCCAGCATCAGCAATCAGCCCCAGCATTTT.

The rearrangement uses TRBV19 and TRBJ2-6; D not certain. The CDR3 has 14 residues. Germline loops: CDR1 LNHDA, CDR2 SQIVND (reference sequence). Trimming took off 4 bases at V and 3 bases at J, with 7 bases between the two ends. In nucleotides, the CDR3 is TGTGCCAGTAGTAACCGAGGTGGGGCCAACGTCCTGACTTTC. Its translation is CASSNRGGANVLTF.

V gene TRBV5-1 combines with J gene TRBJ2-3; 7 positions agree with TRBD1. The CDR3 contains 15 residues. V dropped 4 bases and J dropped 0; count of bases not matched to a gene: 5. The V gene's germline CDR1 is SGHRS and CDR2 YFSETQ. Written as DNA, the CDR3 is TGCGCCAGCAGCCCCCGGGACAGTAGCACAGATACGCAGTATTTT. Its protein product is CASSPRDSSTDTQYF.

The chain couples TRBV7-3 to TRBJ2-2; TRBD2 might be the D (6 bases). The CDR3 loop spans 16 amino acids. Germline V gene data show CDR1 as SGHTA and CDR2 as FQGTGA. Trimming shortened V by 2 bases and J by 4 bases, and 14 bases separated the two germline ends. Written as DNA, the CDR3 is TGTGCCAGCAGCTTACAACCGGGACTCGGCACCGGGGAGCTGTTTTTT. Its protein product is CASSLQPGLGTGELFF.

The chain uses TRBV29-1 and TRBJ2-1, with 9 bases identical to TRBD1. CDR1 and CDR2 (germline): SQVTM, ANQGSEA. The J segment lost 4 bases and the V segment lost 7 bases, leaving 2 bases of the junction unmatched. The CDR3 is 12 amino acids. CDR3 sequence (DNA): TGCAGCGGCGGACAGGGGTACAATGAGCAGTTCTTC. Residues: CSGGQGYNEQFF.

This clone has a handful of counts. V gene TRBV2 combines with J gene TRBJ2-7; D gene uncertain. Germline CDR1 reads SNHLY; CDR2 reads FYNNEI. CDR3 length: 13 residues. Deletions cut 7 bases from V and 3 bases from J, with 13 bases between. CDR3 protein: CASTLLRVYEQYF. The DNA of the CDR3 is TGTGCCAGCACCCTCCTTCGGGTCTACGAGCAGTACTTC.

The chain couples TRBV11-2 to TRBJ2-7; D might be TRBD2 (5 bases). The germline V gene encodes CDR1 SGHAT and CDR2 FQNNGV. V was clipped by 0 bases and J by 8 bases, with 11 bases between them. This CDR3 has 13 residues. In nucleotides, the CDR3 is TGTGCCAGCAGCTTAGATCGGGGTGGGCAGCAGTACTTC. Amino acids: CASSLDRGGQQYF.

V gene TRBV19 combines with J gene TRBJ1-6; D gene uncertain. CDR1 LNHDA and CDR2 SQIVND come from the germline V gene (reference sequence). V dropped 6 bases and J dropped 11 bases, with 20 bases sitting between them. The CDR3 spans 15 residues. CDR3 residues: CASSNTGPGVAPLHF. The CDR3 nucleotides are TGTGCCAGTAGCAATACCGGGCCCGGGGTGGCACCCCTCCACTTT.

This chain uses TRBV10-1 with TRBJ2-3, with TRBD1 matching 10 bases. The CDR3 contains 15 residues. With 8 bases clipped from V and 5 bases from J, the junction kept 10 bases outside the gene matches. Looked up from germline, CDR1 is WNHNN and CDR2 is SYGVQD (reference sequence). The CDR3 DNA sequence: TGCGCCAGCCAACGACAGGGGGCCCTGGAAGATACGCAGTATTTT. This sequence encodes CASQRQGALEDTQYF.